The rows below give T cell receptor beta chains drawn from one sample of a study of T cell changes during pregnancy in multiple sclerosis. Measured with immunoSEQ multiplex PCR; TCRdb has only the in-frame clones, and not every one. Of more than 85,000 clones listed, over 85% are singletons. Here the sequenced sample was peripheral blood, taken in the third trimester of pregnancy. These receptors all stem from a female donor in good health, enrolled as a control in a pregnancy study. The CDR3 runs from the conserved cysteine through the conserved F or W. Each record gives: J gene, D gene, V gene, clone size, CDR3 DNA, CDR3 protein. The D gene is left open where the match is weak. Rows give clone size only sometimes, using once, few, many, or a class for an expanded clone.

TRBJ1-5 | TRBD1 | TRBV7-9 | - | TGTGCCAGCAGCTTAGCCGCTGGGACAGGGGAACAGCCCCAGCATTTT | CASSLAAGTGEQPQHF
TRBJ2-7 | - | TRBV4-1 | - | TGCGCCAGCAGCCAATATCCCCAGGGCGTGAACTACGAGCAGTACTTC | CASSQYPQGVNYEQYF
TRBJ1-1 | - | TRBV11-2 | - | TGTGCCAGCAGCTACCGGGCGGGGGACACTGAAGCTTTCTTT | CASSYRAGDTEAFF
TRBJ1-4 | TRBD1 | TRBV27 | - | TGTGCCAGCAGTACCCTGACAGGGGGCAGCGAAAAACTGTTTTTT | CASSTLTGGSEKLFF
TRBJ2-7 | - | TRBV5-1 | few | TGCGCCAGCAGAATTGGAGCCAGCTACGAGCAGTACTTC | CASRIGASYEQYF
TRBJ2-4 | - | TRBV19 | - | TGTGCCAGTAGTACCACGGGGGTAAACATTCAGTACTTC | CASSTTGVNIQYF
TRBJ2-5 | - | TRBV28 | - | TGTGCCAGCAGCTCCCGCACGGGGGACGAGGAGACCCAGTACTTC | CASSSRTGDEETQYF
TRBJ2-5 | - | TRBV6-5 | - | TGTGCCAGCAGTTACGGCACAGGGTTCCAAGAGACCCAGTACTTC | CASSYGTGFQETQYF
TRBJ2-5 | - | TRBV18 | - | TGTGCCAGCTCACCACCGGGGAGAGAGACCCAGTACTTC | CASSPPGRETQYF
TRBJ2-7 | TRBD1 | TRBV5-1 | once | TGCGCCAGCAGCTTGACAGGGGGTTTTTCCTACGAGCAGTACTTC | CASSLTGGFSYEQYF
TRBJ1-1 | - | TRBV6-1 | - | TGTGCCAGCAAAGTAGAAATGAACACTGAAGCTTTCTTT | CASKVEMNTEAFF
TRBJ1-3 | TRBD1 | TRBV28 | - | TGTGCCAGCAGCCCACAGGGGGCGGCATACACCATATATTTT | CASSPQGAAYTIYF
TRBJ2-1 | TRBD2 | TRBV5-5 | once | TGTGCCAGCAGCTTGGCGTCTAGCGGGGGGCTGGGTGAGCAGTTCTTC | CASSLASSGGLGEQFF
TRBJ2-1 | TRBD2 | TRBV5-1 | - | TGCGCCAGCAGCCCCGGGACTAGGGGCGATGAGCAGTTCTTC | CASSPGTRGDEQFF
TRBJ1-1 | - | TRBV5-1 | once | TGCGCCAGCAGCTTCGGACAACAGGGCACTGAAGCTTTCTTT | CASSFGQQGTEAFF
TRBJ1-1 | - | TRBV2 | - | TGTGCCAGCAGTCCCGAGACAAGCACTGAAGCTTTCTTT | CASSPETSTEAFF
TRBJ2-2 | - | TRBV6-4 | few | TGTGCCAGCAGTGACACGGGGACCGGGGAGCTGTTTTTT | CASSDTGTGELFF
TRBJ2-1 | - | TRBV6-1 | - | TGTGCCAGCAGTGAATCAGGCAATGAGCAGTTCTTC | CASSESGNEQFF
TRBJ2-7 | - | TRBV7-9 | - | TGTGCCAGCAGCGAACACAGGTCGGGAGCCTACGAGCAGTACTTC | CASSEHRSGAYEQYF
TRBJ2-7 | TRBD1 | TRBV4-1 | - | TGCGCCAGCAGCCGTTTCCAGGGAACAGGGGGCTCCTACGAGCAGTACTTC | CASSRFQGTGGSYEQYF
TRBJ2-1 | TRBD2 | TRBV6-4 | - | TGTGCCAGCAGTGAGCGGGAGGGATCTAGCTACGATGAGCAGTTCTTC | CASSEREGSSYDEQFF
TRBJ2-2 | TRBD2 | TRBV27 | - | TGTGCCAGCAGTTTATGGGCTAGCGGGACCGGGGAGCTGTTTTTT | CASSLWASGTGELFF
TRBJ2-7 | TRBD1 | TRBV28 | - | TGTGCCAGCAGTCCTGGACAGGGACCCTACGAGCAGTACTTC | CASSPGQGPYEQYF
TRBJ2-7 | TRBD1 | TRBV28 | - | TGTGCCAGCACGAGTCCGGGACAGAACTACGAGCAGTACTTC | CASTSPGQNYEQYF
TRBJ2-1 | TRBD2 | TRBV5-3 | - | TGTGCCAGAAGCTTGGCAAAAGAACGGGAGGGGTTCTTC | CARSLAKEREGFF
TRBJ2-1 | - | TRBV5-1 | - | TGCGCCAGCAGCTCCCTAGGCGGCAATGAGCAGTTCTTC | CASSSLGGNEQFF
TRBJ2-6 | - | TRBV6-5 | once | TGTGCCAGCAGTCTTAATTTAGCTGGGGCCAACGTCCTGACTTTC | CASSLNLAGANVLTF
TRBJ2-1 | TRBD2 | TRBV5-6 | - | TGTGCCAGCAGCCCTGACAGGGGACTAGCGGGAGGGTCCTACAATGAGCAGTTCTTC | CASSPDRGLAGGSYNEQFF
TRBJ2-5 | - | TRBV5-6 | - | TGTGCCAGCAGCCGAGCAGGGCCCGAGACCCAGTACTTC | CASSRAGPETQYF
TRBJ1-5 | TRBD1 | TRBV5-1 | - | TGCGCCAGCAGCTTAGGGACAGGGCCCGGTCAGCCCCAGCATTTT | CASSLGTGPGQPQHF
TRBJ2-5 | - | TRBV2 | once | TGTGCCAGCACCAAGGGGGGGGCACGCGAGACCCAGTACTTC | CASTKGGARETQYF
TRBJ2-7 | TRBD2 | TRBV6-1 | - | TGTGCCAGCAGTGAAACCCCGGGACTAGGGCTCCACGAGCAGTACTTC | CASSETPGLGLHEQYF